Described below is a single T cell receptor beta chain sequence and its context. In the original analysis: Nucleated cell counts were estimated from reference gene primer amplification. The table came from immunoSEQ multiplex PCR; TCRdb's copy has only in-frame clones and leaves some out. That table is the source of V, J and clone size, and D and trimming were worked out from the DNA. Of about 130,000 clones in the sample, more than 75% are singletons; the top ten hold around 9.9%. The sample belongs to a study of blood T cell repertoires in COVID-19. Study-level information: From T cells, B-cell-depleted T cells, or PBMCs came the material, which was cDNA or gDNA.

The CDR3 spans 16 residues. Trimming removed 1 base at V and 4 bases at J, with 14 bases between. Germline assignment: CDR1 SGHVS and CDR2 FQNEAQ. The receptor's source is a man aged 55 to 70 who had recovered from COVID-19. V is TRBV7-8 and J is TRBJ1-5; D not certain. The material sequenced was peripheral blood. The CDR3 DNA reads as TGTGCCAGCAGCTTAGGTGCGCCGAATTTGAATCAGCCCCAGCATTTT. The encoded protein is CASSLGAPNLNQPQHF.